These 28 T cell receptor beta chains share one sample of origin, sequenced in a study of blood T cell repertoires in COVID-19 (dated by TCRdb to the early 2020s). The library came from the immunoSEQ multiplex PCR assay. TCRdb retrieved this table from immuneACCESS and kept in-frame rearrangements only. Not all clones are present; in checked studies, unresolved V genes account for under half, and no reason is known for the remainder. The sample yields under 150,000 clones; more than 80% were counted once. The ten biggest clones cover more than 5% of the sample. Sequences were obtained from peripheral blood. Receptors were obtained from a woman aged 60-75 years with COVID-19, enrolled during active disease.

This clone appeared a single time. The chain is built from TRBV7-3 and TRBJ2-2, with 8 bases identical to TRBD2. The germline V gene encodes CDR1 SGHTA and CDR2 FQGTGA. V shed 2 bases and J 6 bases; nucleotides not matched to a gene: 8. The CDR3 has 16 amino acids. The CDR3 sequence: CASSLPSGGPPGELFF. The CDR3 bases are TGTGCCAGCAGCTTACCATCGGGGGGGCCACCCGGGGAGCTGTTTTTT.

The chain employs TRBV5-6 and TRBJ2-2, with 11 nucleotides matching TRBD2. CDR1 is SGHDT and CDR2 is YYEEEE in the germline V gene. The CDR3 contains 16 residues. V trimming: 3 bases; J trimming: 4 bases; junction bases outside the gene matches: 5. CDR3 protein: CASSSIAGGVTGELFF. The CDR3, as DNA: TGTGCCAGCAGCTCCATAGCGGGGGGGGTCACCGGGGAGCTGTTTTTT.

V and J are TRBV7-3 and TRBJ2-4; D is perhaps TRBD1 (5 bases). V lost 6 bases and J lost 10, with 16 bases in between. The germline V gene has CDR1 SGHTA and CDR2 FQGTGA. This CDR3 region has 13 residues. The chain's CDR3 is CASSPRQSRIQYF. The CDR3 DNA sequence: TGTGCCAGCAGTCCAAGACAGTCCAGGATTCAGTACTTC. Looking up the rest from reference TRBV7-3 and TRBJ2-4 gives the full variable domain: GAGVSQTPSNKVTEKGKYVELRCDPISGHTALYWYRQSLGQGPEFLIYFQGTGAADDSGLPNDRFFAVRPEGSVSTLKIQRTERGDSAVYLCASSPRQSRIQYFGAGTRLSVL.

V gene TRBV10-3 combines with J gene TRBJ2-7; possibly TRBD2 for D (6 bases). Germline V gives CDR1 ENHRY, CDR2 SYGVKD. The CDR3 spans 16 residues. Trimming shortened V by 0 bases and J by 7 bases, and 19 bases separated the two germline ends. CDR3 protein: CAISESRTDYRVEQYF. The CDR3 DNA reads as TGTGCCATCAGTGAGTCCCGGACGGACTACCGTGTAGAGCAGTACTTC.

The gene calls are TRBV6-6 and TRBJ2-1; possibly TRBD2 for D (6 bases). In germline, CDR1 is MNHNY, CDR2 SVGAGI (reference sequence). This CDR3 has 14 residues. V gave up 7 bases and J gave up 5 bases, with 15 bases separating them. The CDR3 loop reads CASIRGGVNNEQFF. For the CDR3, the DNA is TGTGCCAGCATTCGAGGCGGGGTGAACAATGAGCAGTTCTTC.

This clone was recorded only once. The rearrangement uses TRBV15 and TRBJ1-2; D uncertain. V lost 0 bases and J lost 4, with 9 bases in between. In germline, CDR1 is LNHNV, CDR2 YYDKDF (reference sequence). The CDR3 length is 14 residues. CDR3: CATSRDEGPYGYTF. The CDR3 nucleotides read TGTGCCACCAGCAGAGATGAGGGCCCCTATGGCTACACCTTC.

V is TRBV5-1 and J is TRBJ2-4, with D possibly being TRBD2 (5 bases). CDR1 SGHRS and CDR2 YFSETQ come from the germline V gene. This CDR3 has 16 residues. Trimming cost V 0 bases and J 0 bases, with 10 bases left between them. The CDR3 DNA is TGCGCCAGCAGCTTGGACCCTGGAGGAGCCAAAAACATTCAGTACTTC. Translation: CASSLDPGGAKNIQYF.

V is TRBV18 and J is TRBJ1-1; 8 bases agree with TRBD1. Losses at the gene ends were 4 bases for V and 5 bases for J; bases not matched to a gene: 9. The CDR3 length is 15 residues. Germline CDR1 KGHSH, CDR2 LQKENI. The CDR3 spells CASSLRTGSGTEAFF. The CDR3 DNA reads TGTGCCAGCTCACTAAGGACAGGGTCGGGGACTGAAGCTTTCTTT.

The table lists this clone with a count of one. The chain recombines TRBV3-1 (or the pseudogene TRBV3-2) with TRBJ1-4; no definite D call. The CDR3 has 16 residues. The V gene's germline CDR1 is LGHDT and CDR2 YNNKEL (reference sequence). Trimming took off 0 bases at V and 5 bases at J, with 13 bases between the two ends. CDR3 coding DNA: TGTGCCAGCAGCCAAGATCCGGCGGCACCGAATGAAAAACTGTTTTTT. Residues: CASSQDPAAPNEKLFF.

This clone was detected only a few times. The V call is TRBV18, the J call TRBJ2-7, with a tentative D call TRBD2 (6 bases). Germline loops: CDR1 KGHSH, CDR2 LQKENI. V lost 6 bases, J lost 0 bases, and 15 bases lay in between. The CDR3 is 15 residues long. The CDR3 nucleotides read TGTGCCAGCTCCCTGAATCCGGACTACTCCTACGAGCAGTACTTC. It encodes CASSLNPDYSYEQYF.

The chain has TRBV6-6 and TRBJ2-7, with TRBD2 as a possible D gene (6 bases). The V and J ends lost 7 bases and 1 base respectively, with 14 bases between them. This CDR3 is built from 14 residues. Germline V gene lookup returns CDR1 MNHNY and CDR2 SVGAGI (reference sequence). CDR3 protein: CASKNPGESYEQYF. DNA for the CDR3: TGTGCCAGCAAGAACCCGGGGGAATCCTACGAGCAGTACTTC.

The CDR3 sequence: CASSPGVLHGYTF. CDR3 nucleotide sequence: TGTGCCAGCAGCCCCGGTGTCTTACATGGCTACACCTTC. The rearrangement joins TRBV12-3 or TRBV12-4 to TRBJ1-2; D is unclear. Trimming removed 6 bases at V and 6 bases at J, with 14 bases between. This CDR3 spans 13 amino acids.

The rearrangement joins TRBV5-1 to TRBJ2-7; the match to TRBD1 covers 7 bases. From germline, CDR1 is SGHRS and CDR2 YFSETQ. V shed 4 bases, J shed 3 bases, and the junction held 10 bases outside the gene matches. CDR3 length equals 15 residues. For the CDR3, the DNA is TGCGCCAGCAGCCCCGTGGGGACAGCTCACTACGAGCAGTACTTC. Translated: CASSPVGTAHYEQYF.

J is TRBJ1-5 and V is TRBV5-4; 8 positions agree with TRBD1. V dropped 2 bases and J dropped 7; count of bases not matched to a gene: 5. The CDR3 is 14 amino acids. The germline CDR1 and CDR2 sequences are SGHNT and YYREEE (reference sequence). The CDR3: CASSFQGARQPQHF. CDR3 nucleotide sequence: TGTGCCAGCAGCTTTCAGGGGGCGAGACAGCCCCAGCATTTT.

This chain joins TRBV19 and TRBJ1-6; D is uncertain. V was cut by 3 bases and J by 10 bases, with 13 bases left in between. The length of the CDR3 is 14 residues. Germline lookup yields CDR1 LNHDA and CDR2 SQIVND (reference sequence). The CDR3 DNA sequence: TGTGCCAGTAGTATCACGGGGAATATGTCACCCCTCCACTTT. Protein: CASSITGNMSPLHF.

CDR3 sequence: CASSASGWGPGNTIYF. CDR3 coding DNA: TGCGCCAGCAGCGCATCAGGGTGGGGGCCTGGAAACACCATATATTTT. The chain joins TRBV5-1 to TRBJ1-3; maybe TRBD1 (6 bases). The CDR3 spans 16 residues. CDR1 and CDR2 from the germline V gene are SGHRS and YFSETQ. V lost 4 bases and J 2 bases, leaving 16 bases between the germline ends.

This clone occurred once. The rearrangement links TRBV12-3 or TRBV12-4 to TRBJ2-1; D unresolved. Trimming removed 5 bases at V and 6 bases at J, with 8 bases between. This CDR3 is 12 amino acids long. The CDR3 DNA follows: TGTGCCAGCAGTCCCCCCCTCAATGAGCAGTTCTTC. This encodes CASSPPLNEQFF.

The chain recombines TRBV7-2 with TRBJ1-2; maybe TRBD1 (5 bases). CDR3 length: 16 residues. V lost 5 bases, J lost 4 bases, and 20 bases lay in between. Germline V gene data show CDR1 as SGHTA and CDR2 as FQGNSA. For the CDR3, the DNA is TGTGCCAGCAGCGAATTAGGGGTGCGTCCCCTCTATGGCTACACCTTC. This codes for CASSELGVRPLYGYTF.

The chain recombines TRBV7-9 with TRBJ2-3; a weak D match, TRBD2 (5 bases). V lost 5 bases and J lost 3, with 15 bases in between. The germline V gene has CDR1 SEHNR and CDR2 FQNEAQ (reference sequence). The CDR3 is made up of 15 amino acids. The CDR3 DNA is TGTGCCAGCAGCCCCCGACTATTACCAACAGATACGCAGTATTTT. Protein product: CASSPRLLPTDTQYF.

This chain joins TRBV28 and TRBJ2-1; TRBD1 might be the D (6 bases). CDR3 length: 12 amino acids. With 4 bases removed from V and 9 bases from J, the gap between germline ends came to 10 bases. Germline-derived CDR1 and CDR2 are MDHEN and SYDVKM. Here the CDR3 reads CASSSTGSEQFF. The CDR3 DNA sequence: TGTGCCAGCAGTTCTACAGGGTCTGAGCAGTTCTTC.

The V and J genes are TRBV27 and TRBJ1-2; TRBD1 aligns across 9 bases. Germline CDR1 is MNHEY and CDR2 is SMNVEV (reference sequence). The CDR3 sequence is 13 residues long. V dropped 8 bases and J dropped 6; count of bases not matched to a gene: 7. The CDR3, as DNA: TGTGCCAGCCAGGGGACAGGGATCCATGGCTACACCTTC. It codes for CASQGTGIHGYTF.

This clone occurred a few times. The rearrangement joins TRBV6-4 to TRBJ2-1, with 7 bases that match TRBD1. The V segment lost 4 bases and the J segment 1 base; nucleotides outside the gene matches: 7. This CDR3 comprises 16 residues. Germline CDR1 MRHNA, CDR2 SNTAGT. The CDR3 DNA follows: TGTGCCAGCAGTGCGAGGGGGCATATTTCCTACAATGAGCAGTTCTTC. It codes for CASSARGHISYNEQFF.

The CDR3 bases are TGTGCCAGTGCGGAGGGGGCAGCTTTCTTT. Translated, it gives CASAEGAAFF. The rearrangement joins TRBV19 to TRBJ1-1; 7 bases are a match to TRBD1. The CDR3 is made up of 10 amino acids. The V and J ends lost 8 bases and 10 bases, in that order; junction bases with no gene match: 4. Germline values: CDR1 LNHDA, CDR2 SQIVND (reference sequence).

This sequence joins TRBV27 and TRBJ1-2; the D gene is possibly TRBD1 (5 bases). Germline assignment: CDR1 MNHEY and CDR2 SMNVEV (reference sequence). The ends were cut back, 3 bases at V and 2 bases at J, with 7 bases in the middle. The CDR3 sequence is 13 residues long. The CDR3 is CASSLTVNYGYTF. The CDR3 DNA reads as TGTGCCAGCAGTTTGACAGTGAACTATGGCTACACCTTC.

The chain couples TRBV18 to TRBJ1-5, with 12 nucleotides matching TRBD1. The CDR3 consists of 15 residues. V dropped 3 bases and J dropped 5; count of bases not matched to a gene: 2. From germline, CDR1 is KGHSH and CDR2 LQKENI. The CDR3 bases are TGTGCCAGCTCACCGGGACAGGGGGCTGATCAGCCCCAGCATTTT. It encodes CASSPGQGADQPQHF.

The V gene is TRBV11-2, the J gene TRBJ2-6; D possibly corresponds to TRBD1 (6 bases). Trimming took off 5 bases at V and 0 bases at J, with 17 bases between the two ends. Germline CDR1 SGHAT, CDR2 FQNNGV. The CDR3 totals 18 residues. Written as DNA, the CDR3 is TGTGCCAGCAGCCCCCCTCCTACAGGGAACTCTGGGGCCAACGTCCTGACTTTC. This sequence encodes CASSPPPTGNSGANVLTF.

The CDR3 nucleotides read TGCGCCAGTAAATCCGGGACTACCTCCTACAATGAGCAGTTCTTC. Its translation: CASKSGTTSYNEQFF. The chain couples TRBV5-1 to TRBJ2-1, with TRBD2 matching over 7 bases. Trimming took 8 bases from V and 0 from J; bases not matched to a gene: 8. CDR1 and CDR2 from the germline V gene are SGHRS and YFSETQ. This CDR3 comprises 15 residues.

This chain links TRBV28 with TRBJ2-7; 11 positions agree with TRBD1. The germline gives CDR1 MDHEN, CDR2 SYDVKM. The CDR3 covers 17 residues. The V gene end was trimmed by 1 base and the J gene end by 0 bases; junction bases not matched to a gene: 5. The CDR3 DNA reads TGTGCCAGCAGTTTATTCGGAGGACAGGGGGCCTCCTACGAGCAGTACTTC. This codes for CASSLFGGQGASYEQYF.